The next 25 T cell receptor beta chains were all read from a single sample in a study of shared clonotypes between healthy human individuals. Using immunoSEQ multiplex PCR, the repertoire was profiled, and TCRdb retains in-frame clones only, with some absent. The sample consists of fewer than 3 million clones, roughly 90% of them appearing once. The sequenced sample consisted of naive CD4+ T cells from PBMCs. Subset: CD45RA+ positively selected. Receptors originate from a man between 18 and 29 years old in good health. Some clones in this sample may be carry-over from other donors' samples.

The CDR3 DNA is TGTGCCAGCAGTTACCGGGACGCGGCGCGCCAGTACTTC. The encoded protein is CASSYRDAARQYF. V gene TRBV6-6 combines with J gene TRBJ2-7, with D possibly called TRBD1 or TRBD2 (5 bases each). Trimming shortened V by 2 bases and J by 10 bases, and 15 bases separated the two germline ends. Germline CDR1 MNHNY, CDR2 SVGAGI (reference sequence). This CDR3 has 13 residues.

This chain links TRBV6-5 with TRBJ1-2; a weak D match, TRBD1 (5 bases). Looked up from germline, CDR1 is MNHEY and CDR2 is SVGAGI. CDR3 length: 13 residues. The ends were cut back, 2 bases at V and 12 bases at J, with 16 bases in the middle. CDR3 in amino acids: CASSYGGTLNHTF. In nucleotides, the CDR3 is TGTGCCAGCAGTTACGGGGGGACCCTTAATCACACCTTC.

The gene calls are TRBV7-9 and TRBJ1-1; D may be TRBD1 (5 bases). V shed 3 bases and J shed 0 bases, with 17 bases lying between them. This CDR3 spans 17 amino acids. Germline CDR1 is SEHNR and CDR2 is FQNEAQ (reference sequence). CDR3 DNA sequence: TGTGCCAGCAGCTTTAGATTCGGGGCAGATATGAACACTGAAGCTTTCTTT. Amino acid sequence: CASSFRFGADMNTEAFF.

The chain uses TRBV28 and TRBJ1-5, with D possibly TRBD1 on 6 matching bases. Germline CDR1 and CDR2: MDHEN and SYDVKM. The CDR3 consists of 17 residues. Trimming took off 1 base at V and 2 bases at J, with 15 bases between the two ends. This CDR3 reads CASSLLGQGLGNQPQHF. The CDR3 region has the DNA TGTGCCAGCAGTTTATTGGGGCAGGGGTTAGGCAATCAGCCCCAGCATTTT.

This sequence joins TRBV4-1 and TRBJ1-2; a possible D gene is TRBD1 (6 bases). V lost 4 bases, J lost 2 bases, and 14 bases lay in between. From germline, CDR1 is MGHRA and CDR2 YSYEKL. The CDR3 runs 15 residues. CDR3 amino acids: CASSRGTGTNYGYTF. Written as DNA, the CDR3 is TGCGCCAGCAGCCGGGGGACCGGGACAAACTATGGCTACACCTTC.

The rearrangement links TRBV5-4 to TRBJ1-4, with a possible D match to TRBD1 (5 bases). This CDR3 has 15 amino acids. Germline CDR1 SGHNT, CDR2 YYREEE (reference sequence). The V end was cut by 4 bases, the J end by 5 bases, with 15 bases between. The CDR3 reads CASSRSRDGNEKLFF. Written as DNA, the CDR3 is TGTGCCAGCAGCCGGTCCCGGGACGGAAATGAAAAACTGTTTTTT.

Remarks on this clone: This sample also contains other DNA sequences that code for the same CDR3. The chain has TRBV7-2 and TRBJ2-7; D not resolved. This CDR3 spans 11 amino acids. CDR1 and CDR2 (germline): SGHTA, FQGNSA. The germline V and J ends were trimmed by 5 bases and 4 bases, with 6 bases remaining between them. CDR3 amino acids: CASSPSYEQYF. The DNA of the CDR3 is TGTGCCAGCAGCCCCTCGTACGAGCAGTACTTC.

This chain joins TRBV7-9 and TRBJ2-3; possibly TRBD1 or TRBD2 for D (5 bases each). Trimming cost V 5 bases and J 0 bases, with 12 bases left between them. The CDR3 sequence is 15 residues long. CDR1 and CDR2 from the germline V gene are SEHNR and FQNEAQ (reference sequence). The CDR3 DNA reads TGTGCCAGCAGCCCCCGGGGCTCAAGCACAGATACGCAGTATTTT. Amino acid sequence: CASSPRGSSTDTQYF.

The chain joins TRBV7-2 to TRBJ1-4; maybe TRBD1 (6 bases). The CDR3 extends over 15 amino acids. With 2 bases removed from V and 3 bases from J, the gap between germline ends came to 10 bases. Germline-derived CDR1 and CDR2 are SGHTA and FQGNSA. The CDR3: CASSLRGPANEKLFF. The CDR3 bases are TGTGCCAGCAGCTTACGGGGGCCGGCTAATGAAAAACTGTTTTTT.

The DNA for the CDR3 is TGCGCCAGCAGCCAAGATCCTCTAGGGTTAAAGTATGGCTACACCTTC. It yields the protein CASSQDPLGLKYGYTF. The chain joins TRBV4-1 to TRBJ1-2, with D uncertain. The V end lost 0 bases, the J end lost 5 bases, and 16 bases lay between the germline ends. CDR1 is MGHRA and CDR2 is YSYEKL in the germline V gene. The CDR3 spans 16 residues.

V is TRBV2 and J is TRBJ1-3; D gene uncertain. Trimming cost V 4 bases and J 4 bases, with 11 bases left between them. This CDR3 is built from 14 residues. Germline V gene lookup returns CDR1 SNHLY and CDR2 FYNNEI. Here the CDR3 DNA reads TGTGCCAGCAGTGTCCGGGTCCTGGGAAACACCATATATTTT. This sequence encodes CASSVRVLGNTIYF.

This chain joins TRBV2 and TRBJ1-5; a weak D match, TRBD1 (5 bases). The CDR3 has 16 amino acids. CDR1 is SNHLY, CDR2 FYNNEI, per germline. Deletions cut 6 bases from V and 0 bases from J, with 15 bases between. The CDR3 spells CASSRGGFYSNQPQHF. CDR3 coding DNA: TGTGCCAGCAGCCGGGGGGGGTTTTATAGCAATCAGCCCCAGCATTTT.

DNA for the CDR3: TGTGCCAGCAGCGTAGCGGGAGGAGGCCCAGATACGCAGTATTTT. Its protein is CASSVAGGGPDTQYF. V gene TRBV9 combines with J gene TRBJ2-3, with 7 bases aligning to TRBD2. V trimming: 0 bases; J trimming: 4 bases; junction bases outside the gene matches: 5. Per the germline V gene, CDR1 is SGDLS and CDR2 is YYNGEE. There are 15 residues in the CDR3.

The chain recombines TRBV4-1 with TRBJ1-3; no definite D call. V lost 4 bases and J 4 bases, leaving 14 bases between the germline ends. CDR3 length: 15 residues. Germline V CDR1 and CDR2: MGHRA, YSYEKL. The CDR3 DNA sequence: TGCGCCAGCAGCCTTACCTTGAGTTTAGGAAACACCATATATTTT. It yields the protein CASSLTLSLGNTIYF.

The rearrangement joins TRBV11-2 to TRBJ2-5; D possibly corresponds to TRBD2 (5 bases). The last part of the DNA fits TRBJ2-7 better; the J call may be wrong. The germline CDR1 and CDR2 sequences are SGHAT and FQNNGV. The CDR3 runs 17 residues. The CDR3: CASSLGGMRDGTYEQYF. DNA for the CDR3: TGTGCCAGCAGCTTAGGTGGGATGAGGGATGGGACCTACGAGCAGTACTTC.

As to this clone: The sample carries other DNA sequences with the same CDR3. The CDR3, as DNA: TGCAGCGTCGGACAGACCACAGATACGCAGTATTTT. Its protein product is CSVGQTTDTQYF. This sequence joins TRBV29-1 and TRBJ2-3; D perhaps matches TRBD1 (6 bases). Trimming took off 6 bases at V and 2 bases at J, with 9 bases between the two ends. CDR1 and CDR2 from the germline V gene are SQVTM and ANQGSEA. The CDR3 runs 12 residues.

This clone came up a few times. The chain carries TRBV6-1 and TRBJ1-4; D uncertain. Germline V gene lookup returns CDR1 MNHNS and CDR2 SASEGT. V shed 1 base and J shed 8 bases, with 8 bases lying between them. The CDR3 spans 13 residues. The CDR3 is CASSEVPNEKLFF. The CDR3 bases are TGTGCCAGCAGTGAAGTTCCAAACGAAAAACTGTTTTTT.

V gene TRBV19 combines with J gene TRBJ1-2, with D unresolved. The V end lost 0 bases, the J end lost 4 bases, and 15 bases lay between the germline ends. The CDR3 runs to 16 residues. Germline values: CDR1 LNHDA, CDR2 SQIVND (reference sequence). CDR3 amino acids: CASSIDRISIPYGYTF. The CDR3 region has the DNA TGTGCCAGTAGTATAGATCGGATATCCATACCCTATGGCTACACCTTC.

V usage is TRBV10-3 and J usage is TRBJ2-3; D remains ambiguous. The CDR3 loop spans 16 amino acids. The V end lost 5 bases, the J end lost 1 base, and 16 bases lay between the germline ends. The germline CDR1 and CDR2 sequences are ENHRY and SYGVKD. The CDR3 is CAISWDAAEGTDTQYF. The CDR3 DNA reads TGTGCCATCAGTTGGGATGCCGCCGAAGGCACAGATACGCAGTATTTT.

This clone was observed a single time. Other DNA sequences within the sample encode an identical CDR3. The chain recombines TRBV6-1 with TRBJ1-3, with 8 bases identical to TRBD1. V shed 6 bases, J shed 1 base, and the junction held 2 bases outside the gene matches. The CDR3 covers 14 residues. Germline CDR1 MNHNS, CDR2 SASEGT. The CDR3 DNA sequence: TGTGCCAGCAGCAGGGACAGGTCTGGAAACACCATATATTTT. Protein sequence: CASSRDRSGNTIYF.

V and J are TRBV5-1 and TRBJ2-3; a weak D match, TRBD2 (6 bases). The CDR3 covers 14 residues. V lost 5 bases and J 1 base, leaving 11 bases between the germline ends. The germline V gene has CDR1 SGHRS and CDR2 YFSETQ. The DNA for the CDR3 is TGCGCCAGCAGGGAGGGATTAGGCACAGATACGCAGTATTTT. This translates into CASREGLGTDTQYF.

This sequence joins TRBV1 and TRBJ2-2; the tabulated D call, TRBD1, remains unverified against the DNA. TRBV1 is a known pseudogene. This CDR3 has 14 residues. This CDR3 reads CTSSRDIPGGELFF. The CDR3 nucleotides read TGCACCAGCAGCCGCGATATACCAGGCGGGGAGCTGTTTTTT.

The chain has TRBV7-8 and TRBJ2-2; D not certain. Trimming took 5 bases from V and 1 from J, leaving 14 bases between them. The germline V gene encodes CDR1 SGHVS and CDR2 FQNEAQ. The CDR3 is made up of 16 amino acids. The CDR3 nucleotides are TGTGCCAGCAGCCCCACAAGGGCAGGGAACACCGGGGAGCTGTTTTTT. Translating gives CASSPTRAGNTGELFF.

This chain joins TRBV7-2 and TRBJ2-1; 10 bases agree with TRBD2. Germline CDR1 is SGHTA and CDR2 is FQGNSA. With V trimmed by 5 bases and J by 5 bases, 3 bases remained unmatched. The CDR3 is 14 residues long. The CDR3 here is CASSRSGRNNEQFF. CDR3 sequence (DNA): TGTGCCAGCAGCCGTAGCGGGAGGAACAATGAGCAGTTCTTC.

The rearrangement joins TRBV7-2 to TRBJ2-5; D uncertain. This CDR3 region has 16 residues. Germline-derived CDR1 and CDR2 are SGHTA and FQGNSA. Trimming took off 5 bases at V and 0 bases at J, with 16 bases between the two ends. The CDR3 bases are TGTGCCAGCAGCCCCCCCTGGGCCCTGTACCAAGAGACCCAGTACTTC. It specifies CASSPPWALYQETQYF.